This T cell receptor beta chain is from a study of blood T cell repertoires in COVID-19. Across the whole study: COVID-19 samples from acute and convalescent phases originated in the United States, Italy and Spain. PBMCs, B-cell-depleted T cells, or T cells provided the cDNA or gDNA that made up the material.

Generated by immunoSEQ multiplex PCR, the TCRdb table keeps only in-frame clones and is missing some. The sample records around 100,000 clones, more than 80% being singletons. The clonotype comes from a human donor in a cohort sampled during active COVID-19. Sequences were obtained from peripheral blood.

CDR3 DNA: TGTGCCAGCTCACCTGAGGCAGGGGGCGCAGATACGCAGTATTTT. This encodes CASSPEAGGADTQYF. The chain combines TRBV18 with TRBJ2-3, with 8 positions matching TRBD1. The germline V gene encodes CDR1 KGHSH and CDR2 LQKENI. The CDR3 is 15 amino acids. With V trimmed by 3 bases and J by 4 bases, 6 bases remained unmatched.